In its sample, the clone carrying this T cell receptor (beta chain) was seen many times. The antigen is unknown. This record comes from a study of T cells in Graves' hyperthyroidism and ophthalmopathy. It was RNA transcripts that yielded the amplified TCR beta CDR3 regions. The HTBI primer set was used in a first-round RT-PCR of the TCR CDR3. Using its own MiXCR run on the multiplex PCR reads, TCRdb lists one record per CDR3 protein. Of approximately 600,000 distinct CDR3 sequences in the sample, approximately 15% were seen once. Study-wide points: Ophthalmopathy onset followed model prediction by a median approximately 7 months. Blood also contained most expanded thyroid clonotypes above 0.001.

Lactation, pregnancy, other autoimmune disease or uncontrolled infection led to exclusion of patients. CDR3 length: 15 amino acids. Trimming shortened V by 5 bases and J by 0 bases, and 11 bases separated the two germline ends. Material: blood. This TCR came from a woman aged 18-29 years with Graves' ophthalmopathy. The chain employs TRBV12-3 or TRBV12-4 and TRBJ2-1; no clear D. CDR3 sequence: CASSPRLSSYNEQFF. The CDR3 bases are TGTGCCAGCAGTCCCCGCCTGAGCTCCTACAATGAGCAGTTCTTC.